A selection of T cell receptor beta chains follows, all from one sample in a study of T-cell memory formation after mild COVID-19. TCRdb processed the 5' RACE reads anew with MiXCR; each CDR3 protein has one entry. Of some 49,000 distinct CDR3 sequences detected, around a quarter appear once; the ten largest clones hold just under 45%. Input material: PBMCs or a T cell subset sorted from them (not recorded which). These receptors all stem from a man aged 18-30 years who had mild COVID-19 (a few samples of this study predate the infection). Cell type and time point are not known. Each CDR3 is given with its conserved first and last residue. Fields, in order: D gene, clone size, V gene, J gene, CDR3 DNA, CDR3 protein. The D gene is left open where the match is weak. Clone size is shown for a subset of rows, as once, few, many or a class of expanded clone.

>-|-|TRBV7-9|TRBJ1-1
TGTGCCAGCAGACCGGACATTAACACTGAAGCTTTCTTT
CASRPDINTEAFF
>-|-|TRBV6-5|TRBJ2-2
TGTGCCAGCCATCGGTGGGCCGGGGAGCTGTTTTTT
CASHRWAGELFF
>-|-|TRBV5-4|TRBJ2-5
TGTGCCAGCTACCCAGAGCCGGGGGAAGAGACCCAGTACTTC
CASYPEPGEETQYF
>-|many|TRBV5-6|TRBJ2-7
TGTGCCAGCAGCTTGGGGGGTAGCTCCTACGAGCAGTACTTC
CASSLGGSSYEQYF
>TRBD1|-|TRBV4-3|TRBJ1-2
TGCGCCAGCAGCCAAGATGACAGGGGCTATGGCTACACCTTC
CASSQDDRGYGYTF
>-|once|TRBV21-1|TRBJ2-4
TGTGCCACCCGGGGGTATTGCCCCAAAAACATTCAGTACTTC
CATRGYCPKNIQYF
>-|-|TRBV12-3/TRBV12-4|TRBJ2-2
TGTGCCAGCAAGGCCTGGGGACCGACGGGGACCGGGGAGCTGTTTTTT
CASKAWGPTGTGELFF
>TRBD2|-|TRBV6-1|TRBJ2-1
TGTGCCAGCTGCGGGACTAGCAGGGATGAGCAGTTCTTC
CASCGTSRDEQFF
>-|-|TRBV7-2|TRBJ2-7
TGTGCCAGCAGCTACTTCCTCCGACGGGATCCCTACGAGCAGTACTTC
CASSYFLRRDPYEQYF
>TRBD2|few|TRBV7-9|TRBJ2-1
TGTGCCAGCAGCTCAGGACTAGCGGGGAGCTCCTACAATGAGCAGTTCTTC
CASSSGLAGSSYNEQFF
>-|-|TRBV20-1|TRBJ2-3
TGCAGTGCTCTCCACGGGGCGGTCGCGACAGATACGCAGTATTTT
CSALHGAVATDTQYF
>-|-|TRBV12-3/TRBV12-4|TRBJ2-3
TGTGCCAGCAGTTCTTGGTATTTT
CASSSWYF
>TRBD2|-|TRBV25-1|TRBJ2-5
TGTGCCAGCAGTGCACAGCGGGGGGTATGGGAGACCCAGTACTTC
CASSAQRGVWETQYF
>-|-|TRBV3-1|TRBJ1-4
TGTGCCAGCAGCCAAGGCGACGGGTCAACTAATGAAAAACTGTTTTTT
CASSQGDGSTNEKLFF
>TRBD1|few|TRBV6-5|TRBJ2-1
TGTGCCAGCAGTTACTTAGGGGGCGAGTTCTTC
CASSYLGGEFF
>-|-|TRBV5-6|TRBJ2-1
TGTGCCAGCAGCGGGGGCTCCTACAATGAGCAGTTCTTC
CASSGGSYNEQFF
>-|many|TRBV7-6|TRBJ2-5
TGTGCCAGCAGGGCAGGGGAAGAGACCCAGTACTTC
CASRAGEETQYF
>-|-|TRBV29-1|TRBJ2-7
TGCAGCGTTGAGTTCGGGGGCTACGAGCAGTACTTC
CSVEFGGYEQYF
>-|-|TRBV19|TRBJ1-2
TGTGCCAGTAGACGCGATGGCTACACCTTC
CASRRDGYTF
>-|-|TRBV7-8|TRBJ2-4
TGTGCCAGCAGCCCTCAAACAGGGTCGGTGGACATTCAGTACTTC
CASSPQTGSVDIQYF
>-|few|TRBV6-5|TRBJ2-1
TGTGCCAGCAGTTACTCACTCCGCGATGAGCAGTTCTTC
CASSYSLRDEQFF
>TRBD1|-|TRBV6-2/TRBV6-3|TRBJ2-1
TGTGCCAGCACCTTCAGGGGGAATTCCTACAATGAGCAGTTCTTC
CASTFRGNSYNEQFF
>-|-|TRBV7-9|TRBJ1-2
TGTGCCAGCAGCTTATCAGGGTTCTATGGCTACACCTTC
CASSLSGFYGYTF
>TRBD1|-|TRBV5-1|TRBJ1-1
TGCGCCAGCAGCTTGTGGCAGGGGGCGGTAATGAACACTGAAGCTTTCTTT
CASSLWQGAVMNTEAFF
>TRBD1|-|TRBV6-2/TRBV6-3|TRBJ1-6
TGTGCCAGCAGTTACCGTGGGACAGGGAGCTCACCCCTCCAATTT
CASSYRGTGSSPLQF
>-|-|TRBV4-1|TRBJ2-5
TGCGCCAGCGTTGGGGTCTCGGGGACCCAGTACTTC
CASVGVSGTQYF
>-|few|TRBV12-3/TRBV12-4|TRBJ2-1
TGTGCCAGCAGTTTGAACCCATCCAATGAGCAGTTCTTC
CASSLNPSNEQFF
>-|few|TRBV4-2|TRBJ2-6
TGTGCCAGCAGCGCAAGGGAGGTTGGGGCCAACGTCCTGACTTTC
CASSAREVGANVLTF
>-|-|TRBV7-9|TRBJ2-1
TGTGCCAGCAGCTTAAGTCGCGGGCAGGTCAATGAGCAGTTCTTC
CASSLSRGQVNEQFF
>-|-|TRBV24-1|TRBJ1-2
TGTGCCACCAGTGATTTGCGTCAGGGCCATGGCTACACCTTC
CATSDLRQGHGYTF
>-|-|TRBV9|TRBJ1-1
TGTGCCAGCAGCGCGTCTTGGGGGAACACTGAAGCTTTCTTT
CASSASWGNTEAFF
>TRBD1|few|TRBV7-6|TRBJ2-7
TGTGCCAGCAGCCCCCGACAGGGAATCTACGAGCAGTACTTC
CASSPRQGIYEQYF
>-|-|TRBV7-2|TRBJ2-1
TGTGCCAGCAGCTTAACGTTCAATGAGCAGTTCTTC
CASSLTFNEQFF
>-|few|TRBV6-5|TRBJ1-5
TGTGCCTCACAGCCCCAGGGGCCTAGTAGCAATCAGCCCCAGCATTTT
CASQPQGPSSNQPQHF
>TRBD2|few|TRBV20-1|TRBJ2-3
TGCAGTGCTAGCATCTGGGTACTAGCGGGGTCTACTAGCACAGATACGCAGTATTTT
CSASIWVLAGSTSTDTQYF
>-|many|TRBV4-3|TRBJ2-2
TGCGCCAGCAGCCAAGAAGGCGTCGGTGGGGCCGGGGAGCTGTTTTTT
CASSQEGVGGAGELFF
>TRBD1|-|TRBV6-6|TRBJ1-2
TGTGCCAGCAGTTACACAGGGGGCGGGTATGGCTACACCTTC
CASSYTGGGYGYTF
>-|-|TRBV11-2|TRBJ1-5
TGTGCCAGCAGCCCGATGGGAGGGGGCAATCAGCCCCAGCATTTT
CASSPMGGGNQPQHF
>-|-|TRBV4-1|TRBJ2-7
TGCGCCAGCAGCCAAGCGTGGGCAGGGGGGCCCTACGAGCAGTACTTC
CASSQAWAGGPYEQYF
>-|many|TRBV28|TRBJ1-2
TGTGCCAGCAGCCCGCTGGGGTCTAACTATGGCTACACCTTC
CASSPLGSNYGYTF
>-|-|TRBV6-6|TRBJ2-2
TGTGCCAGCAGACCTCTGGGACTCCACACCGGGGAGCTGTTTTTT
CASRPLGLHTGELFF
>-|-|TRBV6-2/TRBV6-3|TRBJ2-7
TGTGCCAGCAGTTACCCCCACTACGAGCAGTACTTC
CASSYPHYEQYF